This paragraph reports one T cell receptor beta chain. Its antigen is currently unknown. The data stem from a study of vaccination and CD4 T cells after COVID-19. At the level of the study: Ranging from 14 to 241, the interval between dose two and post-vaccine sampling had a median of about 72 days.

The Oncomine TCR Beta short-read assay was what sequenced the DNA obtained from cultured CD4+ T cells. TCRdb reanalysed the PCR reads using MiXCR and keeps one entry per CDR3 protein. The data show about 24,000 distinct CDR3 sequences, with around 42% seen just once and about 4% held by the top ten. Noted time point: late sampling 161 to 241 days after vaccination in a few convalescent patients. The treatment denotes: 10-day PBMC culture with coronavirus spike peptide pools or control peptides (ViraFEST assay). ViraFEST relied on peptide pools to expand antigen-specific T cells; the TCRs were sequenced afterward. Once cultured roughly 10 days, CD4+ T cells underwent isolation by negative selection. Sequenced here: CD4+ T cells from blood, cultured in vitro, sampled about 7 months after SARS-CoV-2 vaccination. The clonotype originates from a human donor who had recovered from COVID-19.

Here the CDR3 DNA reads TGTGCCAGCAGGCAGGGTGAGGGCTACACCTTC. Its translation: CASRQGEGYTF. The gene calls are TRBV6-1 and TRBJ1-2; D possibly corresponds to TRBD1 (5 bases). V shed 6 bases and J shed 8 bases, with 10 bases lying between them. The CDR3 is 11 residues long. The germline V gene has CDR1 MNHNS and CDR2 SASEGT.